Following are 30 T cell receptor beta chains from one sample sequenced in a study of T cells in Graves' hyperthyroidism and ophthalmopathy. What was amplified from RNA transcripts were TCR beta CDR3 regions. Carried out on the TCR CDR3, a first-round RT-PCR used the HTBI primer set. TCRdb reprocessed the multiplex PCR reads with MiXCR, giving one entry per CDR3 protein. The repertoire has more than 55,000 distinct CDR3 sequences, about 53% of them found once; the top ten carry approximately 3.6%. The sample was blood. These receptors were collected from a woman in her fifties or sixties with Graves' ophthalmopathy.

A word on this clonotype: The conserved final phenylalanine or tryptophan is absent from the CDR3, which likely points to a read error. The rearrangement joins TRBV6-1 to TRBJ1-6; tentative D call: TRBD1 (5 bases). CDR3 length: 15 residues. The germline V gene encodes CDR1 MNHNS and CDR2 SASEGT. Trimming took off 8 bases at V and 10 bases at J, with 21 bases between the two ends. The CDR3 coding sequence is TGTGCCAGCGTCCAACCTAAGACAGTAGCATCACCCCTCCACCTT. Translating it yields CASVQPKTVASPLHL.

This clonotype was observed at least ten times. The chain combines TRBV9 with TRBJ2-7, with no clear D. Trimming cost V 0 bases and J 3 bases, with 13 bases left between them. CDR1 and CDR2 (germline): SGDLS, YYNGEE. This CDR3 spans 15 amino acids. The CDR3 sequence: CASSVEAGPLYEQYF. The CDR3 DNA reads TGTGCCAGCAGCGTAGAGGCCGGGCCCCTCTACGAGCAGTACTTC.

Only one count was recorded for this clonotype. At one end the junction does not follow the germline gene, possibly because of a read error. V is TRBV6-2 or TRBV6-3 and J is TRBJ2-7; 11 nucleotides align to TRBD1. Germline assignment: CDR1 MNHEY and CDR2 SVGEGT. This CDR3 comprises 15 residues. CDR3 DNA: TGTGCCAGCACCGCCGATGGACAGGGGGCCTACGAGCAGTGCTTC. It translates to CASTADGQGAYEQCF.

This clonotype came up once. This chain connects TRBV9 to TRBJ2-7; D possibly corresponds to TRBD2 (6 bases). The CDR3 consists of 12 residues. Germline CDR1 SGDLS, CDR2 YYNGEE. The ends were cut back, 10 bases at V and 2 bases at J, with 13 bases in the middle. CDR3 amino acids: CAPSDETYEQYF. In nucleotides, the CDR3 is TGTGCCCCTAGCGATGAAACCTACGAGCAGTACTTC.

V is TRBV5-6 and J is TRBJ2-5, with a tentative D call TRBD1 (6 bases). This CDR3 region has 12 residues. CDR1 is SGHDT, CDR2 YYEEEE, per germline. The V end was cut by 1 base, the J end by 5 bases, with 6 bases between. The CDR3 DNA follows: TGTGCCAGCAGCTTGCAGGGGGAGACCCAGTACTTC. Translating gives CASSLQGETQYF.

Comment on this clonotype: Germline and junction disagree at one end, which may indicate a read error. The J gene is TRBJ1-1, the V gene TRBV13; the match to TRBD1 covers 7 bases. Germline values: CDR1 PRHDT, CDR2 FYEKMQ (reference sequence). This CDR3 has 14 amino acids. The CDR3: CASGRQGSNTEALF. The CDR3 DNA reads TGTGCCAGCGGTCGACAGGGAAGTAACACTGAAGCTCTCTTT.

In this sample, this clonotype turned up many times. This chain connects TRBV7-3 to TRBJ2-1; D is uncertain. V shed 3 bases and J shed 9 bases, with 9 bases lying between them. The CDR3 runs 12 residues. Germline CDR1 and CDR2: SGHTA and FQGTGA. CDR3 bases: TGTGCCAGCAGCTTTGTAGGCGGTGAGCAGTTCTTC. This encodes CASSFVGGEQFF.

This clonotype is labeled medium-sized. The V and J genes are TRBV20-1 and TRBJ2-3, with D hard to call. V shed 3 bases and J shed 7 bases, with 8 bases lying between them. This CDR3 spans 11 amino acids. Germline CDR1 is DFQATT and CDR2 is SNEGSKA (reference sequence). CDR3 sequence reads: CSASKQHTQYF. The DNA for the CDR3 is TGCAGTGCTAGTAAGCAGCATACGCAGTATTTT.

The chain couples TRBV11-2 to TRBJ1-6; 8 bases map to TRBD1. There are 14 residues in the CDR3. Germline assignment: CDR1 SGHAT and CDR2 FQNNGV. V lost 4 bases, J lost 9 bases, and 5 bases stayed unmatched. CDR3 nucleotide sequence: TGTGCCAGCAGCTCCTGGACAGGGAGTTCACCCCTCCACTTT. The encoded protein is CASSSWTGSSPLHF.

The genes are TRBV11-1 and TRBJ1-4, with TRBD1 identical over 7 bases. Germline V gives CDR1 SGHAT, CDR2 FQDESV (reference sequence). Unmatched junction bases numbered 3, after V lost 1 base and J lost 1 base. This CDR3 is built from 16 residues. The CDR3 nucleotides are TGTGCCAGCAGCTTAGAAGGGGGCGGAACTAATGAAAAACTGTTTTTT. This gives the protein CASSLEGGGTNEKLFF.

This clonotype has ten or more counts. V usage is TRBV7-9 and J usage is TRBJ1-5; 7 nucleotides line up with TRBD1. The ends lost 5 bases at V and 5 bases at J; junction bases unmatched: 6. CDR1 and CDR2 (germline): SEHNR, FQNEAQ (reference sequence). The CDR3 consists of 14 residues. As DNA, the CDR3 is TGTGCCAGCAGCATTGGGACAGCCGATCAGCCCCAGCATTTT. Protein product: CASSIGTADQPQHF.

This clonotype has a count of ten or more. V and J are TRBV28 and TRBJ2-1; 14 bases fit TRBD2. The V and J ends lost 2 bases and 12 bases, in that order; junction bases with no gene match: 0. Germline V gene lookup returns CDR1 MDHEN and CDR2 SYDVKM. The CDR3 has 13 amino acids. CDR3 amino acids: CASSLGTSGRQFF. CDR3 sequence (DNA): TGTGCCAGCAGTTTAGGGACTAGCGGGAGGCAGTTCTTC.

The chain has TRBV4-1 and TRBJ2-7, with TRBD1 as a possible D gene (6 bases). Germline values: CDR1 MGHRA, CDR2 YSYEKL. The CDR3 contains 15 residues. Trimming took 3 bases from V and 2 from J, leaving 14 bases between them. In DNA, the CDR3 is TGCGCCAGCAGCCAGACTCCGACAGGTACCTACGAGCAGTACTTC. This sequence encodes CASSQTPTGTYEQYF.

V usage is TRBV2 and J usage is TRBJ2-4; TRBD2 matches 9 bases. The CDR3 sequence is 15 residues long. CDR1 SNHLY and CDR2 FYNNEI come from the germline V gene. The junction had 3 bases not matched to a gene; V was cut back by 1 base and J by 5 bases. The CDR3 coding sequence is TGTGCCAGCAGTGAAGGGGTAGCGGGAGAAAACATTCAGTACTTC. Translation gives CASSEGVAGENIQYF.

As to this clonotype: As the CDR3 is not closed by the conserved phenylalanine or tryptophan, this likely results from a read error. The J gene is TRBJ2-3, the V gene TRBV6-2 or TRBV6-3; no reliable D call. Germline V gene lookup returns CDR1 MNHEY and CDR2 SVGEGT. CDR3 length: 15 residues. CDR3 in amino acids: CASGYSSDSTDTQYL. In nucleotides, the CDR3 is TGTGCCAGCGGTTACTCGAGTGACAGCACAGATACGCAGTATTTA.

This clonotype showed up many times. CDR3 sequence reads: CASSLTGGGVGTEAFF. The CDR3 DNA reads TGTGCCAGTAGTCTAACGGGTGGGGGAGTTGGGACTGAAGCTTTCTTT. V is TRBV19 and J is TRBJ1-1; D possibly corresponds to TRBD1 (5 bases). V dropped 5 bases and J dropped 5 bases, with 21 bases sitting between them. CDR3 length equals 16 residues. Germline V CDR1 and CDR2: LNHDA, SQIVND (reference sequence).

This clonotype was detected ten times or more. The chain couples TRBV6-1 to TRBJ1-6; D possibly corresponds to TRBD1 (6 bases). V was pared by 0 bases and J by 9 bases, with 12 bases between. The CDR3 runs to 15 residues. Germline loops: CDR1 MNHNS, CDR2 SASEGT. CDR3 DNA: TGTGCCAGCAGTGAAGCTGACAGGAAGACTTCACCCCTCCACTTT. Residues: CASSEADRKTSPLHF.

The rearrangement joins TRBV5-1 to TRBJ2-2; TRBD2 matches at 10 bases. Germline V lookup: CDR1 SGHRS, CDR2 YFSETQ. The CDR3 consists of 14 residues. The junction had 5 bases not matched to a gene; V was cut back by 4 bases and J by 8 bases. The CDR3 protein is CASSRWGLAGELFF. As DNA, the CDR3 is TGCGCCAGCAGCCGCTGGGGACTAGCGGGGGAGCTGTTTTTT.

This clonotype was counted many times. The CDR3 spells CASSFGNLKGGITEAFF. The CDR3 DNA sequence: TGTGCCAGCAGCTTCGGAAATTTAAAAGGGGGCATCACTGAAGCTTTCTTT. V usage is TRBV5-5 and J usage is TRBJ1-1; 7 bases match TRBD1. CDR1 SGHKS and CDR2 YYEKEE come from the germline V gene (reference sequence). The CDR3 runs 17 residues. Trimming at V came to 2 bases and at J to 4 bases, leaving 14 bases not matched to a gene.

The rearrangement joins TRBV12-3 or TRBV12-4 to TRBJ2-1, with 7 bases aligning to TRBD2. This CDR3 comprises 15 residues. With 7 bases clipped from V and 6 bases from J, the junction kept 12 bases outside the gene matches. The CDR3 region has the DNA TGTGCCAGCACAAGTCCTAGCGGCCCTCTCAATGAGCAGTTCTTC. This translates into CASTSPSGPLNEQFF.

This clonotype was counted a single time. CDR3 DNA sequence: TGTGCCAGCAGCTTGCGCGGGACTAGAAGCGAGCAGTACTTC. It is translated as CASSLRGTRSEQYF. This chain uses TRBV5-4 with TRBJ2-7; TRBD2 aligns across 8 bases. This CDR3 spans 14 amino acids. V was clipped by 1 base and J by 6 bases; unmatched bases: 6. Germline lookup yields CDR1 SGHNT and CDR2 YYREEE (reference sequence). Full variable domain (outside the CDR3, taken from reference TRBV5-4 and TRBJ2-7): ETGVTQSPTHLIKTRGQQVTLRCSSQSGHNTVSWYQQALGQGPQFIFQYYREEENGRGNFPPRFSGLQFPNYSSELNVNALELDDSALYLCASSLRGTRSEQYFGPGTRLTVT.

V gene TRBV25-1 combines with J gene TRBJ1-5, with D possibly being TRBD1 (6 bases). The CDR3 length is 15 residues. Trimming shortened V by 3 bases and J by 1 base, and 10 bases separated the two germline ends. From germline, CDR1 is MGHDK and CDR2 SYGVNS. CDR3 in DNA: TGTGCCAGCAGTGACGAAACAGGGAGCAATCAGCCCCAGCATTTT. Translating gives CASSDETGSNQPQHF.

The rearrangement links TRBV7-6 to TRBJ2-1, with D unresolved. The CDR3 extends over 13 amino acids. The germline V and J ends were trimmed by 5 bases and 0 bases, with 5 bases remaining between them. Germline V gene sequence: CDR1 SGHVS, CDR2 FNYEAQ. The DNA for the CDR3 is TGTGCCAGCAGCAGGTACTCCTACAATGAGCAGTTCTTC. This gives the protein CASSRYSYNEQFF.

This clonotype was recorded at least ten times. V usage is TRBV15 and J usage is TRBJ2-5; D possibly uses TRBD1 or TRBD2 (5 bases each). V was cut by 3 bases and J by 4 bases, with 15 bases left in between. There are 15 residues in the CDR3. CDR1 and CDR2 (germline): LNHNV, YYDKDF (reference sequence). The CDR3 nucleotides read TGTGCCACCAGCAGCCTGGGACGGAAGACAGAGACCCAGTACTTC. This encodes CATSSLGRKTETQYF. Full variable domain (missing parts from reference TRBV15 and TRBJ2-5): DAMVIQNPRYQVTQFGKPVTLSCSQTLNHNVMYWYQQKSSQAPKLLFHYYDKDFNNEADTPDNFQSRRPNTSFCFLDIRSPGLGDTAMYLCATSSLGRKTETQYFGPGTRLLVL.

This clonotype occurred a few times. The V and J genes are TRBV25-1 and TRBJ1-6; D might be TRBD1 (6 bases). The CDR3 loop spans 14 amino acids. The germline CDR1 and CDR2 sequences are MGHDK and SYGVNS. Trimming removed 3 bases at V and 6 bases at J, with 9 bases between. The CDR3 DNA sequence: TGTGCCAGCAGTGAGACAGGCTCTAATTCACCCCTCCACTTT. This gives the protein CASSETGSNSPLHF.

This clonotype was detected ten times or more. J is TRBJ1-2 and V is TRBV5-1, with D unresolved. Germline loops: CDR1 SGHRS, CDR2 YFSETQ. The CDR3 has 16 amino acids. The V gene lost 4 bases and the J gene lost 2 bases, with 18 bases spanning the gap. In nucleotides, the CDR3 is TGCGCCAGCAGCACCGGAGACCCCTACATGAACTATGGCTACACCTTC. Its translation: CASSTGDPYMNYGYTF. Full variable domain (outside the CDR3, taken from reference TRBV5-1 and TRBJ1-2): KAGVTQTPRYLIKTRGQQVTLSCSPISGHRSVSWYQQTPGQGLQFLFEYFSETQRNKGNFPGRFSGRQFSNSRSEMNVSTLELGDSALYLCASSTGDPYMNYGYTFGSGTRLTVV.

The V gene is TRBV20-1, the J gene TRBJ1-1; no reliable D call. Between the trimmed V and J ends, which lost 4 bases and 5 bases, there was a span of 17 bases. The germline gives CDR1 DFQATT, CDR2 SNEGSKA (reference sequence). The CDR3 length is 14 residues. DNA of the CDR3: TGCAGTGCTACAAGACGGAGTGGGAATACTGAAGCTTTCTTT. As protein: CSATRRSGNTEAFF.

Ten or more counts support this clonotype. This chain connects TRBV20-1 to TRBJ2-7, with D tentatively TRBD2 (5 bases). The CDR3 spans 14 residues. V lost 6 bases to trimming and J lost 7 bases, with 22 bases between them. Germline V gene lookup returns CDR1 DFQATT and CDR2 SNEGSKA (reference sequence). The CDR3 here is CSATASGPRGEQYF. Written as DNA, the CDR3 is TGCAGTGCCACTGCGTCTGGACCCCGAGGGGAGCAGTACTTC.

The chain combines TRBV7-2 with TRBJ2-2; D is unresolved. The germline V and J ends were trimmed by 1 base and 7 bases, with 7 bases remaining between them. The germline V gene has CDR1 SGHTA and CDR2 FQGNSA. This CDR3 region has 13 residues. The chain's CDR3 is CASSLDFRGELFF. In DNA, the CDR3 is TGTGCCAGCAGCTTAGACTTCCGCGGGGAGCTGTTTTTT.

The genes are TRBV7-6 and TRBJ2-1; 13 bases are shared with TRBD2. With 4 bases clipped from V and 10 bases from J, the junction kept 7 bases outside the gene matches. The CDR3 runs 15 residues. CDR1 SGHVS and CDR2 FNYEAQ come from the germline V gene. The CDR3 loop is CASSSGLAGDEEQFF. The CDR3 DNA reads TGTGCCAGCAGCTCCGGACTAGCGGGAGATGAAGAGCAGTTCTTC.